These 11 T cell receptor beta chains were sequenced from one sample in a study of OX40 agonist ivuxolimab in advanced cancers. Sequenced by immunoSEQ multiplex PCR; TCRdb stores in-frame clones only, minus some. The table records approximately 13,000 clones, around four fifths of them present only once. Specimen: CD4+ or CD8+ T cells sorted from blood, collected in a trial of the OX40 agonist ivuxolimab. The receptors were sampled from an adult with an advanced solid tumor such as melanoma, head and neck, liver or kidney cancer.

CDR3 nucleotide sequence: TGTGCCAGCAGTGAACGGGGAGGACCCCGCGAGGATAGGGATACGCAGTATTTT. Its protein product is CASSERGGPREDRDTQYF. The genes are TRBV6-1 and TRBJ2-3, with TRBD2 as a possible D gene (6 bases). Trimming took off 2 bases at V and 6 bases at J, with 24 bases between the two ends. Germline V lookup: CDR1 MNHNS, CDR2 SASEGT. The length of the CDR3 is 18 residues.

This rearrangement joins TRBV27 to TRBJ2-1; 7 bases agree with TRBD2. CDR3 length equals 16 residues. Germline CDR1 is MNHEY and CDR2 is SMNVEV (reference sequence). V was pared by 7 bases and J by 4 bases, with 13 bases of the junction left unmatched. The CDR3 here is CASINRESAGYNEQFF. In nucleotides, the CDR3 is TGTGCCAGCATCAACCGGGAGTCAGCGGGGTACAATGAGCAGTTCTTC.

The chain couples TRBV4-2 to TRBJ2-3; no clear D. The germline gives CDR1 LGHNA, CDR2 YNFKEQ. The V end lost 0 bases, the J end lost 4 bases, and 20 bases lay between the germline ends. CDR3 length: 18 amino acids. CDR3 bases: TGTGCCAGCAGCCAAGATTTTTTGGCGGCAGTCGATCCAGATACGCAGTATTTT. Translation gives CASSQDFLAAVDPDTQYF.

V usage is TRBV4-1 and J usage is TRBJ2-7, with TRBD2 as a possible D gene (5 bases). Trimming removed 0 bases from V and 5 bases from J, with 11 bases in between. The CDR3 runs to 14 residues. Germline CDR1 reads MGHRA; CDR2 reads YSYEKL. CDR3 sequence (DNA): TGCGCCAGCAGCCAAGAAGAGGGATTCAACGAGCAGTACTTC. Its translation is CASSQEEGFNEQYF.

V gene TRBV4-1 combines with J gene TRBJ2-7; TRBD2 matches 7 bases. The germline CDR1 and CDR2 sequences are MGHRA and YSYEKL. This CDR3 spans 15 amino acids. With 2 bases clipped from V and 2 bases from J, the junction kept 6 bases outside the gene matches. The CDR3 here is CASSQLAGFTYEQYF. The CDR3 region has the DNA TGCGCCAGCAGCCAATTAGCGGGCTTCACCTACGAGCAGTACTTC.

This chain uses TRBV9 with TRBJ2-2, with a possible D match to TRBD2 (5 bases). The CDR3 is made up of 15 amino acids. Trimming shortened V by 0 bases and J by 0 bases, and 6 bases separated the two germline ends. Germline V CDR1 and CDR2: SGDLS, YYNGEE. Here the CDR3 reads CASSVGGSNTGELFF. The CDR3 region has the DNA TGTGCCAGCAGCGTAGGCGGGTCGAACACCGGGGAGCTGTTTTTT. The variable domain in full, completed from reference TRBV9 and TRBJ2-2, reads DSGVTQTPKHLITATGQRVTLRCSPRSGDLSVYWYQQSLDQGLQFLIQYYNGEERAKGNILERFSAQQFPDLHSELNLSSLELGDSALYFCASSVGGSNTGELFFGEGSRLTVL.

This sequence joins TRBV11-2 and TRBJ2-7; perhaps D is TRBD1 or TRBD2 (5 bases each). V was clipped by 5 bases and J by 6 bases, with 20 bases between them. Looked up from germline, CDR1 is SGHAT and CDR2 is FQNNGV. The CDR3 is 15 residues long. The CDR3 DNA reads as TGTGCCAGCAGCCCCCTACGGGACCTTTTAAGCGAGCAGTACTTC. It yields the protein CASSPLRDLLSEQYF. Looking up the rest from reference TRBV11-2 and TRBJ2-7 gives the full variable domain: EAGVAQSPRYKIIEKRQSVAFWCNPISGHATLYWYQQILGQGPKLLIQFQNNGVVDDSQLPKDRFSAERLKGVDSTLKIQPAKLEDSAVYLCASSPLRDLLSEQYFGPGTRLTVT.

The rearrangement uses TRBV7-9 and TRBJ2-2; D is perhaps TRBD2 (5 bases). There are 15 residues in the CDR3. The germline V gene has CDR1 SEHNR and CDR2 FQNEAQ (reference sequence). V was cut by 4 bases and J by 7 bases, with 16 bases left in between. CDR3 protein: CASSSPSRMRGELFF. For the CDR3, the DNA is TGTGCCAGCAGCTCCCCTAGCCGAATGCGCGGGGAGCTGTTTTTT.

This clone was seen once. The chain links TRBV4-2 to TRBJ2-6; 12 bases line up with TRBD2. Trimming at V came to 0 bases and at J to 0 bases, leaving 9 bases not matched to a gene. The CDR3 is 21 residues long. Germline CDR1 and CDR2: LGHNA and YNFKEQ. CDR3 sequence (DNA): TGTGCCAGCAGCCAAGATTCGACTAGCGGGGGCTCTTCCTCTGGGGCCAACGTCCTGACTTTC. It encodes CASSQDSTSGGSSSGANVLTF.

The rearrangement joins TRBV6-6 to TRBJ1-2; D is undetermined. Trimming stripped 4 bases from V and 4 bases from J, with 16 bases between. CDR1 is MNHNY and CDR2 is SVGAGI in the germline V gene (reference sequence). The CDR3 consists of 15 residues. CDR3 DNA sequence: TGTGCCAGCAGTTTGACCCCATCGGTTGGCTATGGCTACACCTTC. Its protein is CASSLTPSVGYGYTF.

This clone is medium-sized (0.01 to 0.1%). This chain connects TRBV27 to TRBJ1-5; the D gene is possibly TRBD1 (6 bases). Trimming removed 5 bases at V and 3 bases at J, with 26 bases between. The germline V gene encodes CDR1 MNHEY and CDR2 SMNVEV (reference sequence). This CDR3 contains 19 residues. Here the CDR3 reads CASSTRDTSTIFNNQPQHF. The CDR3 nucleotides are TGTGCCAGCAGTACCCGGGACACTAGTACCATCTTTAACAATCAGCCCCAGCATTTT.